These 20 T cell receptor beta chains were all obtained from the same sample, sequenced in a study of control samples from healthy donors and cancer patients. TCRdb's copy holds only in-frame clones and misses some; the assay was immunoSEQ multiplex PCR. This sample has 130,000 or so clones, with roughly 87% found just once. The specimen sequenced was blood. These TCRs come from a man aged 40-49 years in good health.

This clone has only a few counts. The rearrangement uses TRBV25-1 and TRBJ2-2; tentatively, D is TRBD1 or TRBD2 (5 bases each). Germline V CDR1 and CDR2: MGHDK, SYGVNS. The CDR3 loop spans 15 amino acids. Trimming removed 8 bases from V and 2 bases from J, with 15 bases in between. The CDR3 coding sequence is TGTGCCAGCGGGGGACGGGGAGCAAACACCGGGGAGCTGTTTTTT. This sequence encodes CASGGRGANTGELFF. Looking up the rest from reference TRBV25-1 and TRBJ2-2 gives the full variable domain: EADIYQTPRYLVIGTGKKITLECSQTMGHDKMYWYQQDPGMELHLIHYSYGVNSTEKGDLSSESTVSRIRTEHFPLTLESARPSHTSQYLCASGGRGANTGELFFGEGSRLTVL.

V usage is TRBV20-1 and J usage is TRBJ1-5; a weak D match, TRBD1 (6 bases). This CDR3 is 12 amino acids long. Trimming left V 3 bases short and J 4 bases short, with 7 bases between. The germline V gene encodes CDR1 DFQATT and CDR2 SNEGSKA (reference sequence). CDR3 residues: CSASQGNQPQHF. Here the CDR3 DNA reads TGCAGTGCTAGTCAGGGGAATCAGCCCCAGCATTTT.

This sequence joins TRBV27 and TRBJ1-5; D unresolved. Germline values: CDR1 MNHEY, CDR2 SMNVEV (reference sequence). Trimming removed 5 bases from V and 5 bases from J, with 10 bases in between. The CDR3 sequence is 13 residues long. DNA for the CDR3: TGTGCCAGCAGTGTAGTACATGATCAGCCCCAGCATTTT. Translated, it gives CASSVVHDQPQHF.

This clone turned up a few times. The chain has TRBV5-6 and TRBJ1-4; D call uncertain. Germline V gene lookup returns CDR1 SGHDT and CDR2 YYEEEE. There are 14 residues in the CDR3. V was shortened by 2 bases and J by 13 bases, with 18 bases between the two germline ends. This chain's CDR3 is CASSFSDTDGRLFF. The CDR3 DNA follows: TGTGCCAGCAGCTTCTCTGATACGGACGGACGACTGTTTTTT. The full variable domain, in which reference TRBV5-6 and TRBJ1-4 provide the parts outside the CDR3, is DAGVTQSPTHLIKTRGQQVTLRCSPKSGHDTVSWYQQALGQGPQFIFQYYEEEERQRGNFPDRFSGHQFPNYSSELNVNALLLGDSALYLCASSFSDTDGRLFFGSGTQLSVL.

The V call is TRBV5-1, the J call TRBJ2-7, with D uncertain. This CDR3 contains 15 residues. CDR1 SGHRS and CDR2 YFSETQ come from the germline V gene. Trimming shortened V by 0 bases and J by 5 bases, and 15 bases separated the two germline ends. The DNA of the CDR3 is TGCGCCAGCAGCTTGGCGGTTCCAGGAGACGACGAGCAGTACTTC. Amino acid sequence: CASSLAVPGDDEQYF. Complete variable domain (other parts from reference TRBV5-1 and TRBJ2-7): KAGVTQTPRYLIKTRGQQVTLSCSPISGHRSVSWYQQTPGQGLQFLFEYFSETQRNKGNFPGRFSGRQFSNSRSEMNVSTLELGDSALYLCASSLAVPGDDEQYFGPGTRLTVT.

This chain uses TRBV5-1 with TRBJ2-2, with 7 bases that match TRBD1. Per the germline V gene, CDR1 is SGHRS and CDR2 is YFSETQ. With V trimmed by 4 bases and J by 5 bases, 8 bases remained unmatched. CDR3 length: 15 amino acids. The CDR3 DNA is TGCGCCAGCAGCACAGGGACAGTTCAAACCGGGGAGCTGTTTTTT. This codes for CASSTGTVQTGELFF.

This chain uses TRBV15 with TRBJ1-4, with unresolved D. CDR3 length equals 17 residues. Germline values: CDR1 LNHNV, CDR2 YYDKDF (reference sequence). Between the trimmed V and J ends, which lost 0 bases and 0 bases, there was a span of 11 bases. DNA for the CDR3: TGTGCCACCAGCAGAGATTTCGAGCTTGCAACTAATGAAAAACTGTTTTTT. This encodes CATSRDFELATNEKLFF.

The chain recombines TRBV2 with TRBJ1-1, with TRBD1 matching 9 bases. Looked up from germline, CDR1 is SNHLY and CDR2 is FYNNEI. Trimming at V came to 6 bases and at J to 5 bases, leaving 10 bases not matched to a gene. The CDR3 has 15 amino acids. CDR3 coding DNA: TGTGCCAGCAGGGAACCACAGGGGGCACGAACTGAAGCTTTCTTT. This sequence encodes CASREPQGARTEAFF. Filled out from reference TRBV2 and TRBJ1-1, the complete variable domain reads EPEVTQTPSHQVTQMGQEVILRCVPISNHLYFYWYRQILGQKVEFLVSFYNNEISEKSEIFDDQFSVERPDGSNFTLKIRSTKLEDSAMYFCASREPQGARTEAFFGQGTRLTVV.

J is TRBJ1-2 and V is TRBV12-3 or TRBV12-4; TRBD1 aligns across 7 bases. The length of the CDR3 is 13 residues. Trimming took 6 bases from V and 12 from J; bases not matched to a gene: 13. The CDR3 sequence is CASRALLTGLDTF. The CDR3 nucleotides are TGTGCCAGCAGGGCCTTGCTGACAGGGCTCGACACCTTC.

The CDR3: CAWSVTENIQYF. In DNA, the CDR3 is TGTGCCTGGAGTGTCACCGAAAACATTCAGTACTTC. The V call is TRBV30, the J call TRBJ2-4; D is unresolved. This CDR3 comprises 12 residues. Trimming cost V 0 bases and J 5 bases, with 5 bases left between them. Germline-derived CDR1 and CDR2 are GTSNPN and SVGIG (reference sequence).

The gene calls are TRBV6-5 and TRBJ2-5, with 7 bases aligning to TRBD2. Germline assignment: CDR1 MNHEY and CDR2 SVGAGI. V was clipped by 6 bases and J by 4 bases; unmatched bases: 11. The CDR3 has 15 residues. The CDR3 sequence is CASRPLLRGSETQYF. CDR3 DNA sequence: TGTGCCAGCAGACCCCTACTGCGGGGGTCAGAGACCCAGTACTTC.

The V and J genes are TRBV6-5 and TRBJ1-5; D is ambiguous. In germline, CDR1 is MNHEY, CDR2 SVGAGI. The ends were cut back, 5 bases at V and 7 bases at J, with 12 bases in the middle. The CDR3 has 13 residues. CDR3 region: CASSQWERQPQHF. Written as DNA, the CDR3 is TGTGCCAGCAGTCAATGGGAACGGCAGCCCCAGCATTTT.

The CDR3 sequence: CASSLSSVSGNTIYF. The DNA for the CDR3 is TGTGCCAGCAGCTTGAGCTCAGTCTCTGGAAACACCATATATTTT. The chain joins TRBV5-4 to TRBJ1-3; D unclear. The germline V and J ends were trimmed by 1 base and 0 bases, with 8 bases remaining between them. Germline CDR1 and CDR2: SGHNT and YYREEE (reference sequence). CDR3 length: 15 residues.

The chain joins TRBV2 to TRBJ1-4; D not resolved. V lost 8 bases and J lost 0, with 13 bases in between. CDR3 length: 15 amino acids. Germline CDR1 reads SNHLY; CDR2 reads FYNNEI. The CDR3 is CASLNTLATNEKLFF. Here the CDR3 DNA reads TGTGCCAGCCTGAACACGCTTGCAACTAATGAAAAACTGTTTTTT.

This chain connects TRBV6-6 to TRBJ2-4; the D gene is possibly TRBD2 (5 bases). This CDR3 has 13 residues. Per germline, CDR1 MNHNY and CDR2 SVGAGI (reference sequence). Trimming left V 2 bases short and J 4 bases short, with 6 bases between. CDR3 nucleotide sequence: TGTGCCAGCAGTTACGGCGGGAAAAACATTCAGTACTTC. Amino acids: CASSYGGKNIQYF.

The V call is TRBV30, the J call TRBJ2-7, with 13 bases matching TRBD2. This CDR3 spans 15 amino acids. V was pared by 0 bases and J by 6 bases, with 5 bases of the junction left unmatched. CDR1 is GTSNPN, CDR2 SVGIG, per germline (reference sequence). In DNA form, the CDR3 reads TGTGCCTGGAGTGTTTGGAGACTAGCGGGGGGCGAGCAGTACTTC. Translating gives CAWSVWRLAGGEQYF.

This sequence joins TRBV7-6 and TRBJ2-3, with TRBD2 matching over 9 bases. The germline gives CDR1 SGHVS, CDR2 FNYEAQ. With V trimmed by 2 bases and J by 5 bases, 8 bases remained unmatched. The CDR3 contains 16 residues. The CDR3 nucleotides are TGTGCCAGCAGCTTATGGGGCGGGGGGGCCGTAGATACGCAGTATTTT. Its protein product is CASSLWGGGAVDTQYF.

This clone has a handful of counts. This sequence joins TRBV6-2 or TRBV6-3 and TRBJ2-3; 10 bases align to TRBD2. The CDR3 has 16 amino acids. With V trimmed by 6 bases and J by 5 bases, 11 bases remained unmatched. Germline V CDR1 and CDR2: MNHEY, SVGEGT. CDR3 sequence: CASSQGLAGALDTQYF. The CDR3 DNA reads as TGTGCCAGCAGCCAGGGGCTAGCGGGGGCCCTAGATACGCAGTATTTT.

A word on this clone: Other DNA sequences of this sample code for an identical CDR3. V is TRBV18 and J is TRBJ1-1; D is unresolved. In germline, CDR1 is KGHSH, CDR2 LQKENI. The CDR3 spans 12 residues. Trimming left V 2 bases short and J 1 base short, with 2 bases between. The CDR3 sequence: CASSPKNTEAFF. The CDR3 nucleotides are TGTGCCAGCTCACCAAAGAACACTGAAGCTTTCTTT.

The rearrangement uses TRBV23-1 and TRBJ2-1, with 9 positions matching TRBD1. TRBV23-1 is an ORF; its function is uncertain. The CDR3 is 14 amino acids. The ends lost 9 bases at V and 5 bases at J; junction bases unmatched: 8. DNA of the CDR3: TGCGCCAGGGTCGGACAGGGGATTGACAATGAGCAGTTCTTC. Protein sequence: CARVGQGIDNEQFF.